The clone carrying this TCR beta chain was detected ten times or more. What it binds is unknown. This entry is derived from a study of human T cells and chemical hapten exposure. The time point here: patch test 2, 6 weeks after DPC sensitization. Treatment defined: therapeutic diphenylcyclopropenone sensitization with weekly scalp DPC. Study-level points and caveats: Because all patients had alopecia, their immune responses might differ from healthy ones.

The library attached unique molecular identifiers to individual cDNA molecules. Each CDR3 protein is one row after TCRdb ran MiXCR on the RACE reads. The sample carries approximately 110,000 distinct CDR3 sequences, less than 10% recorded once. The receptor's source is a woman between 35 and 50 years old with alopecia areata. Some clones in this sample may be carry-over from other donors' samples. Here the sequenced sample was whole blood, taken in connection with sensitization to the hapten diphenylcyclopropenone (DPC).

The DNA of the CDR3 is TGTGCCAGCAGCGCTACTATAAAGGGGTTCGGTAATGAAAAACTGTTTTTT. Protein: CASSATIKGFGNEKLFF. This chain links TRBV5-6 with TRBJ1-4; maybe TRBD1 (5 bases). The germline V gene encodes CDR1 SGHDT and CDR2 YYEEEE. V lost 4 bases to trimming and J lost 4 bases, with 20 bases between them. The CDR3 is made up of 17 amino acids.